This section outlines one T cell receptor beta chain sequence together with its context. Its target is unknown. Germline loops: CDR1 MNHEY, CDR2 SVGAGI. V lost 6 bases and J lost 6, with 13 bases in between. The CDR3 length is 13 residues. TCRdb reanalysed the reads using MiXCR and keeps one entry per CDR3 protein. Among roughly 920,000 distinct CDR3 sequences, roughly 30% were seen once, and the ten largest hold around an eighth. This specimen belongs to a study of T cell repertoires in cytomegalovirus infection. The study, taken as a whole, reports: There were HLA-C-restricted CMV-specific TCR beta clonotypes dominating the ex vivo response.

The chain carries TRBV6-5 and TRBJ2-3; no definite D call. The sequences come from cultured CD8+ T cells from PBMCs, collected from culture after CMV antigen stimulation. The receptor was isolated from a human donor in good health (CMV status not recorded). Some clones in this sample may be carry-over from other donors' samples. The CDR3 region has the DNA TGTGCCAGCAGAGCTGTCCTAACCGATACGCAGTATTTT. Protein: CASRAVLTDTQYF.